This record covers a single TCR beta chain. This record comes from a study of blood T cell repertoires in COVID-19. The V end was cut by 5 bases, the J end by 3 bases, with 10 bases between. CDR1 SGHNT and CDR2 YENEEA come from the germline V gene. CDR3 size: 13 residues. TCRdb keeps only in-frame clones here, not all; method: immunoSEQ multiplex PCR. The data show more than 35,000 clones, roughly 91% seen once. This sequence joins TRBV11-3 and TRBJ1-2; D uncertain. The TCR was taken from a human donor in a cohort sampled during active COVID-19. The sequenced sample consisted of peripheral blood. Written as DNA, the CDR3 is TGTGCCAGCAGCCAGCAGGCAGACTATGGCTACACCTTC. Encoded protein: CASSQQADYGYTF.